This note documents a single T cell receptor (beta chain) sequence. Its antigen is not known. The data were taken from a study of T cell repertoires in ileal Crohn's disease. Study as a whole: About half received postoperative treatment, some ten with thiopurines and approximately 19 anti-TNF. Study conclusions and caveats: Active smokers at surgery had more clonal expansions than non-smokers.

Repertoires were generated with immunoSEQ multiplex PCR, while TCRdb's copy carries only in-frame clones and drops some. Of around 14,000 clones in the sample, 80% were seen once. The CDR3 is 16 residues long. The ends were cut back, 7 bases at V and 0 bases at J, with 16 bases in the middle. Germline V CDR1 and CDR2: LNHDA, SQIVND (reference sequence). The sequenced material came from ileal tissue. This clonotype was sampled from an adult with Crohn's disease. The rearrangement links TRBV19 to TRBJ1-3; no firm D call. The CDR3 sequence is CASTWSSSISGNTIYF. The CDR3 nucleotides read TGTGCCAGTACGTGGAGCAGCTCCATCTCTGGAAACACCATATATTTT.